Below are 25 T cell receptor beta chains sequenced from a single sample in a study of T cell responses to AZD1222 COVID-19 vaccine. The repertoire was sequenced with immunoSEQ multiplex PCR; TCRdb's copy has only in-frame clones and lacks some. The sample lists 120,000 or so clones; approximately 90% were seen once. The specimen was peripheral blood, collected on day 0 of MenACWY control vaccination. The receptors were gathered from an adult in good health.

A word on this clone: The DNA is omitted, as the CDR3 cannot be located on it reliably, and the CDR3 follows TCRdb's listing. The chain links TRBV11-2 to TRBJ2-1; the table's D call, TRBD1, was not checked against the DNA. CDR1 is SGHAT, CDR2 FQNNGV, per germline. The CDR3 spans 17 residues, counting both ends. CDR3 in amino acids: CASSLVSLDRGSYEQFF.

The chain recombines TRBV6-6 with TRBJ2-6; tentatively, D is TRBD1 or TRBD2 (5 bases each). The CDR3 is 17 residues long. Germline assignment: CDR1 MNHNY and CDR2 SVGAGI (reference sequence). The V end was cut by 5 bases, the J end by 3 bases, with 17 bases between. For the CDR3, the DNA is TGTGCCAGCAGTCCCCGGGGCGCCTCCCATGGGGCCAACGTCCTGACTTTC. This translates into CASSPRGASHGANVLTF.

The chain couples TRBV7-8 to TRBJ2-5; a weak D match, TRBD1 (6 bases). Germline loops: CDR1 SGHVS, CDR2 FQNEAQ. The CDR3 covers 15 residues. Between the trimmed V and J ends, which lost 5 bases and 2 bases, there was a span of 15 bases. The CDR3 loop is CASSVGTRSQETQYF. CDR3 coding DNA: TGTGCCAGCAGCGTCGGGACACGGAGTCAAGAGACCCAGTACTTC.

In nucleotides, the CDR3 is TGTGCCAGCACCCGGCGGGACGGTGACTATGGCTACACCTTC. It yields the protein CASTRRDGDYGYTF. J is TRBJ1-2 and V is TRBV19; TRBD1 might be the D (5 bases). Germline V gene lookup returns CDR1 LNHDA and CDR2 SQIVND (reference sequence). The CDR3 consists of 14 residues. The V gene lost 9 bases and the J gene lost 3 bases, with 17 bases spanning the gap.

The chain is built from TRBV6-5 and TRBJ2-2; D might be TRBD1 (6 bases). Germline CDR1 is MNHEY and CDR2 is SVGAGI. V gave up 2 bases and J gave up 6 bases, with 10 bases separating them. The CDR3 consists of 14 residues. The CDR3 sequence: CASSYPGDPGELFF. The CDR3 DNA sequence: TGTGCCAGCAGTTACCCAGGGGACCCCGGGGAGCTGTTTTTT.

The chain is built from TRBV5-6 and TRBJ1-1; D is uncertain. Germline CDR1 reads SGHDT; CDR2 reads YYEEEE. This CDR3 spans 12 amino acids. V lost 2 bases and J lost 3, with 5 bases in between. As DNA, the CDR3 is TGTGCCAGCAGCTTCGGGGACACTGAAGCTTTCTTT. Its protein is CASSFGDTEAFF.

The chain carries TRBV27 and TRBJ2-7; D is possibly TRBD1 (5 bases). Germline values: CDR1 MNHEY, CDR2 SMNVEV (reference sequence). The CDR3 runs to 12 residues. Trimming left V 3 bases short and J 7 bases short, with 10 bases between. The CDR3 loop is CASSLPGKEQYF. For the CDR3, the DNA is TGTGCCAGCAGTTTGCCAGGGAAAGAGCAGTACTTC.

V and J are TRBV6-6 and TRBJ2-6; a possible D gene is TRBD1 (6 bases). The CDR3 is made up of 19 amino acids. The germline gives CDR1 MNHNY, CDR2 SVGAGI (reference sequence). Trimming stripped 5 bases from V and 1 base from J, with 21 bases between. The CDR3 loop is CASSLNIYKQGSGANVLTF. Written as DNA, the CDR3 is TGTGCCAGCAGTCTCAATATATACAAACAGGGTTCTGGGGCCAACGTCCTGACTTTC.

The count of this clone is one. The chain has TRBV6-2 or TRBV6-3 and TRBJ1-1; maybe TRBD1 (5 bases). The CDR3 runs to 13 residues. Per germline, CDR1 MNHEY and CDR2 SVGEGT. V was shortened by 6 bases and J by 5 bases, with 13 bases between the two germline ends. CDR3 coding DNA: TGTGCCAGCAGCCTCAGGGTGGGTACTGAAGCTTTCTTT. Amino acid sequence: CASSLRVGTEAFF.

The chain is built from TRBV6-5 and TRBJ1-4; unclear D gene. This CDR3 spans 12 amino acids. V was pared by 7 bases and J by 8 bases, with 11 bases between. Germline V gene lookup returns CDR1 MNHEY and CDR2 SVGAGI. The CDR3 here is CASTGTVEKLFF. The CDR3 region has the DNA TGTGCCAGCACTGGTACTGTGGAAAAACTGTTTTTT.

This chain joins TRBV24-1 and TRBJ1-1; tentatively, D is TRBD1 (5 bases). V gave up 4 bases and J gave up 3 bases, with 17 bases separating them. The CDR3 is made up of 16 amino acids. The V gene's germline CDR1 is KGHDR and CDR2 SFDVKD. Here the CDR3 reads CATSESGRGGHTEAFF. The DNA for the CDR3 is TGTGCCACCAGTGAGTCCGGGAGGGGAGGGCACACTGAAGCTTTCTTT.

This chain links TRBV27 with TRBJ2-7; D not certain. The germline V gene has CDR1 MNHEY and CDR2 SMNVEV (reference sequence). This CDR3 is built from 14 residues. The V gene lost 3 bases and the J gene lost 0 bases, with 9 bases spanning the gap. The CDR3 here is CASSFSSSSYEQYF. The CDR3 DNA is TGTGCCAGCAGTTTTAGTTCCAGCTCCTACGAGCAGTACTTC.

This chain uses TRBV7-9 with TRBJ2-7, with 7 bases that match TRBD2. The germline V gene encodes CDR1 SEHNR and CDR2 FQNEAQ (reference sequence). The junction had 7 bases not matched to a gene; V was cut back by 5 bases and J by 3 bases. The CDR3 length is 14 residues. Here the CDR3 DNA reads TGTGCCAGCAGCCCCCGGACTAGGAACTACGAGCAGTACTTC. Translation gives CASSPRTRNYEQYF. Full variable domain (rest looked up from reference TRBV7-9 and TRBJ2-7): DTGVSQNPRHKITKRGQNVTFRCDPISEHNRLYWYRQTLGQGPEFLTYFQNEAQLEKSRLLSDRFSAERPKGSFSTLEIQRTEQGDSAMYLCASSPRTRNYEQYFGPGTRLTVT.

V is TRBV7-3 and J is TRBJ2-1, with 8 bases identical to TRBD2. Germline values: CDR1 SGHTA, CDR2 FQGTGA. CDR3 size: 15 residues. Losses at the gene ends were 2 bases for V and 4 bases for J; bases not matched to a gene: 4. The CDR3 nucleotides read TGTGCCAGCAGCTTACAAGCGGGAGCATACAATGAGCAGTTCTTC. The encoded protein is CASSLQAGAYNEQFF.

V is TRBV5-8 and J is TRBJ2-7; TRBD1 matches 7 bases. The CDR3 is 15 amino acids. Germline loops: CDR1 SGHTS, CDR2 YDEGEE. J was trimmed by 5 bases and V by 1 base; bases with no gene match: 9. Written as DNA, the CDR3 is TGTGCCAGCAGCTTGTTATTAGGGGGCACAGACGAGCAGTACTTC. Protein product: CASSLLLGGTDEQYF.

The J gene is TRBJ1-1, the V gene TRBV11-3, with D tentatively TRBD1 (6 bases). V was trimmed by 1 base and J by 2 bases, leaving 11 bases between them. Germline CDR1 SGHNT, CDR2 YENEEA. The CDR3 contains 15 residues. CDR3 amino acids: CASSLGGGRNTEAFF. The CDR3 DNA sequence: TGTGCCAGCAGCTTAGGAGGGGGTCGAAACACTGAAGCTTTCTTT.

The chain employs TRBV24-1 and TRBJ1-1; tentatively, D is TRBD1 (6 bases). Germline-derived CDR1 and CDR2 are KGHDR and SFDVKD. This CDR3 is 14 amino acids long. V was clipped by 7 bases and J by 2 bases, with 13 bases between them. CDR3 sequence reads: CATRSDRPNTEAFF. CDR3 coding DNA: TGTGCCACCAGATCGGACAGACCCAACACTGAAGCTTTCTTT.

The chain carries TRBV6-7 and TRBJ2-7; D remains ambiguous. TRBV6-7 is given ORF status, its function remaining uncertain. The CDR3 contains 14 residues. The ends were cut back, 0 bases at V and 3 bases at J, with 9 bases in the middle. As DNA, the CDR3 is TGTGCCAGCAGTTACTCGTGCTTGAGCTACGAGCAGTACTTC. Translated, it gives CASSYSCLSYEQYF.

Written as DNA, the CDR3 is TGTGCTAGTGGTTCAACAGGGGACTATGGCTACACCTTC. Its protein product is CASGSTGDYGYTF. This chain connects TRBV12-5 to TRBJ1-2, with 7 nucleotides matching TRBD1. Losses at the gene ends were 4 bases for V and 3 bases for J; bases not matched to a gene: 2. From germline, CDR1 is LGHNT and CDR2 FRNRAP. The CDR3 has 13 residues. Together with reference TRBV12-5 and TRBJ1-2, the CDR3 gives the full variable domain: DARVTQTPRHKVTEMGQEVTMRCQPILGHNTVFWYRQTMMQGLELLAYFRNRAPLDDSGMPKDRFSAEMPDATLATLKIQPSEPRDSAVYFCASGSTGDYGYTFGSGTRLTVV.

This chain connects TRBV4-3 to TRBJ1-2; D unclear. CDR3 size: 15 residues. Germline V gene sequence: CDR1 LGHNA, CDR2 YSLEER. The V end lost 0 bases, the J end lost 7 bases, and 15 bases lay between the germline ends. CDR3 coding DNA: TGCGCCAGCAGCCAAGAACTTGAGGGCGGGCGTGGCTACACCTTC. This gives the protein CASSQELEGGRGYTF.

The rearrangement links TRBV9 to TRBJ2-7; 7 positions agree with TRBD2. Trimming at V came to 3 bases and at J to 3 bases, leaving 0 bases not matched to a gene. CDR1 is SGDLS and CDR2 is YYNGEE in the germline V gene. The CDR3 is 12 amino acids. CDR3 coding DNA: TGTGCCAGCAGCGGGGGGGGCTACGAGCAGTACTTC. Its translation: CASSGGGYEQYF.

The chain joins TRBV7-2 to TRBJ2-3; D is perhaps TRBD1 (5 bases). CDR1 SGHTA and CDR2 FQGNSA come from the germline V gene. V lost 7 bases and J 4 bases, leaving 9 bases between the germline ends. The CDR3 is 12 residues long. The CDR3 region has the DNA TGTGCCAGCACCCAAGGGGCAGATACGCAGTATTTT. Translated: CASTQGADTQYF.

CDR3 DNA: TGCGCCAGCAGCTTGGGCCCCTCTTACAATGAGCAGTTCTTC. Protein sequence: CASSLGPSYNEQFF. The chain has TRBV5-1 and TRBJ2-1; D is ambiguous. The ends were cut back, 0 bases at V and 4 bases at J, with 8 bases in the middle. This CDR3 contains 14 residues. Germline V gene sequence: CDR1 SGHRS, CDR2 YFSETQ. Variable domain in full (rest from reference TRBV5-1 and TRBJ2-1): KAGVTQTPRYLIKTRGQQVTLSCSPISGHRSVSWYQQTPGQGLQFLFEYFSETQRNKGNFPGRFSGRQFSNSRSEMNVSTLELGDSALYLCASSLGPSYNEQFFGPGTRLTVL.

The chain recombines TRBV4-2 with TRBJ2-7; D call uncertain. The CDR3 is made up of 14 amino acids. Germline V gives CDR1 LGHNA, CDR2 YNFKEQ. The V end lost 3 bases, the J end lost 3 bases, and 12 bases lay between the germline ends. CDR3 loop: CASSHQQTDYEQYF. The CDR3 nucleotides are TGTGCCAGCAGCCATCAACAGACCGACTACGAGCAGTACTTC.

The chain has TRBV29-1 and TRBJ1-1; 8 bases are a match to TRBD1. The CDR3 consists of 16 residues. Germline loops: CDR1 SQVTM, CDR2 ANQGSEA. V shed 4 bases, J shed 10 bases, and the junction held 20 bases outside the gene matches. The CDR3 DNA is TGCAGCGTTGTCGGCACCGGACAGGCCAGGGGGCAGGGAGCTTTCTTT. It specifies CSVVGTGQARGQGAFF.